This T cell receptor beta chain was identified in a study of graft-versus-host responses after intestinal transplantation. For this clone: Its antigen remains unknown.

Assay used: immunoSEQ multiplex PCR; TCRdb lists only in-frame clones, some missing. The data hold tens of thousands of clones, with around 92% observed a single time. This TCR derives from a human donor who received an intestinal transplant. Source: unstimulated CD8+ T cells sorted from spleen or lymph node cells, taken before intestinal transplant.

This chain's CDR3 is CASNPRTSGNSEQFF. CDR3 bases: TGTGCCAGCAACCCTCGGACTAGCGGGAATAGTGAGCAGTTCTTC. The gene calls are TRBV6-6 and TRBJ2-1; the match to TRBD2 covers 12 bases. Germline V gene lookup returns CDR1 MNHNY and CDR2 SVGAGI (reference sequence). CDR3 length equals 15 residues. V lost 7 bases, J lost 9 bases, and 10 bases stayed unmatched.